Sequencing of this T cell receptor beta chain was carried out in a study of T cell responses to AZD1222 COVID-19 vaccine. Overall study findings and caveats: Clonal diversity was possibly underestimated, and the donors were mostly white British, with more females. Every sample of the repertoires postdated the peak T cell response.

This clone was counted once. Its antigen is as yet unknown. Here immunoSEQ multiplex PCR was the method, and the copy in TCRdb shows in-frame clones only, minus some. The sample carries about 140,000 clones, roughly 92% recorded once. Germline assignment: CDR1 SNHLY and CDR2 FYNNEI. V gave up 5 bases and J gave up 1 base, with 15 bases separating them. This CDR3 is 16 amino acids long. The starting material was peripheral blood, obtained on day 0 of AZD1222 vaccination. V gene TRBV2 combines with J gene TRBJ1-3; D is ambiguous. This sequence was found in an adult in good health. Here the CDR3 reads CASSPSGRRSGNTIYF. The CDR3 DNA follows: TGTGCCAGCAGTCCCTCGGGGAGGAGATCTGGAAACACCATATATTTT.